This TCR beta chain comes out of a study of CD8+CD57+ T cells in acquired aplastic anemia. Genomic DNA served as template for TCR beta VDJ and CDR3 profiling. TCRdb re-called the reads through MiXCR, storing one row per CDR3 protein. The top ten clones hold about 8% of a sample with some 68,000 distinct CDR3 sequences, 45% to 60% of them seen once. This clonotype was picked up many times. CDR1 and CDR2 from the germline V gene are MNHEY and SMNVEV (reference sequence). V dropped 3 bases and J dropped 7 bases, with 13 bases sitting between them. The length of the CDR3 is 13 residues. What was sequenced was sorted CD4+, CD8+, or CD8+CD57+ T cells (not recorded which) from PBMCs. The receptor's source is a human donor in good health, serving as a control. V usage is TRBV27 and J usage is TRBJ2-7; the D gene is possibly TRBD1 (6 bases). The CDR3 here is CASSLVRGWEQYF. CDR3 nucleotides: TGTGCCAGCAGTTTGGTCAGGGGATGGGAGCAGTACTTC.